This TCR beta chain was observed in a study of blood T cells in healthy people across ages. Study-level points and caveats: There was a strong correlation between TCR beta diversity and naive T cell percentage. The study regarded diversity estimates from one million T cells as underestimates.

Worth noting for this clonotype: The antigen remains unidentified.

Through a sample-barcoded 5' primer and a J-beta primer mix, a second PCR was run for about 6 to 11 cycles. Researchers report that each sample yielded at least 2.5 million CDR3-containing paired-end reads. Via MiXCR, TCRdb re-called the 5' RACE reads, giving one row per CDR3 protein. The table has about 1.7 million distinct CDR3 sequences, roughly 27% seen once. The trim removed 6 bases at V and 0 bases at J, leaving 8 bases unmatched. Germline assignment: CDR1 DFQATT and CDR2 SNEGSKA (reference sequence). The CDR3 has 15 residues. For every donor, a draw yielded around 10 milliliters of peripheral blood.

Source material: blood. The J gene is TRBJ2-3, the V gene TRBV20-1; 8 bases agree with TRBD2. The sequence was collected from a woman younger than 45 in good health. The CDR3 DNA sequence: TGCAGTGCCAGGGGCGGGAGGCGGAGCACAGATACGCAGTATTTT. Protein sequence: CSARGGRRSTDTQYF.